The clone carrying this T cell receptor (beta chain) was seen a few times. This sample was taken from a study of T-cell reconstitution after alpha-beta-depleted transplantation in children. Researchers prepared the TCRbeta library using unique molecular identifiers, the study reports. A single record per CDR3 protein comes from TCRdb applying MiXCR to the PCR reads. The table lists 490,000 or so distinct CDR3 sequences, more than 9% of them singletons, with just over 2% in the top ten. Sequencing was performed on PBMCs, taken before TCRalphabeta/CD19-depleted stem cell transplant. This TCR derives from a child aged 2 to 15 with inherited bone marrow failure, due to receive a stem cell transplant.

CDR3 amino acids: CSVQDINYGYTF. The CDR3 DNA follows: TGCAGCGTCCAAGACATTAACTATGGCTACACCTTC. The genes are TRBV29-1 and TRBJ1-2; the D is unclear. The V gene's germline CDR1 is SQVTM and CDR2 ANQGSEA. The CDR3 totals 12 residues. With 6 bases removed from V and 1 base from J, the gap between germline ends came to 9 bases.